This TCR beta chain came from a study of T-cell reconstitution after alpha-beta-depleted transplantation in children. General study results and limits: Among T cells one year after transplant, newly produced cells accounted for most counts and diversity. Some patients owed their high day-60 TCRbeta diversity to surviving recipient T cells and thymic progenitors. Several hundred expanded graft clones reportedly gave rise to the alpha-beta T cells present about two months after transplant.

Only a few counts were recorded for this clonotype. What it binds is unknown. This CDR3 contains 17 residues. Germline V gene data show CDR1 as DFQATT and CDR2 as SNEGSKA (reference sequence). With V trimmed by 6 bases and J by 7 bases, 20 bases remained unmatched. The authors prepared the TCRbeta library with unique molecular identifiers. TCRdb passed the PCR reads through MiXCR, listing each CDR3 protein once. The table has approximately 98,000 distinct CDR3 sequences, 5.5% to 7% seen once. Sequenced material: PBMCs, mostly from graft donor cells, taken 360 days after TCRalphabeta/CD19-depleted stem cell transplant. The J gene is TRBJ2-1, the V gene TRBV20-1, with 8 bases matching TRBD2. The TCR was taken from a male patient between 2 and 15 years old who had a stem cell transplant for acute lymphoblastic leukemia, so the T cells may come from the graft donor. CDR3 in DNA: TGCAGTGCCCTAGTTCCCGGGGAAGTAGCGGGGAGAAATGAGCAGTTCTTC. Translating it yields CSALVPGEVAGRNEQFF.